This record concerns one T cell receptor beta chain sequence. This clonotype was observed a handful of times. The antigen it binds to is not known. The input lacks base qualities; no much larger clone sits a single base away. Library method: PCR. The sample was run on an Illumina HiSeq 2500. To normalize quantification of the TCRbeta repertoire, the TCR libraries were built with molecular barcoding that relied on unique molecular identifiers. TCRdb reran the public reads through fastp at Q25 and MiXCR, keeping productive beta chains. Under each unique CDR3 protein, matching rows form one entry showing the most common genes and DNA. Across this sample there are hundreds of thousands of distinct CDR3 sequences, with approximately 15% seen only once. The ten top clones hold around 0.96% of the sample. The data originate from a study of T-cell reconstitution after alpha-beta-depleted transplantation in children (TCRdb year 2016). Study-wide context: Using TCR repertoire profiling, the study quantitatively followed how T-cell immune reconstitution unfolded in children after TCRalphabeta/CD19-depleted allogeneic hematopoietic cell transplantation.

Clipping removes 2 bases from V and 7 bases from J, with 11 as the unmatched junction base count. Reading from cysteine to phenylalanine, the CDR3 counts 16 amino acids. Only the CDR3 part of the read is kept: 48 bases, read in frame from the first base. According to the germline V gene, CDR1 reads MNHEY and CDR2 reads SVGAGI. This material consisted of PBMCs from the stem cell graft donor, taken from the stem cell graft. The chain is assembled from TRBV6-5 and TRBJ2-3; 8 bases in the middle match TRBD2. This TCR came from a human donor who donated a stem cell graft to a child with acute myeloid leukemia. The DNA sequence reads TGTGCCAGCAGTTACCCGGCGGGGGGAAGCGCAAATACGCAGTATTTT. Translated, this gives CASSYPAGGSANTQYF.